This T cell receptor (beta chain) was recorded in a study of cytomegalovirus exposure and HLA in healthy donors (dated by TCRdb to between 2016 and 2019). Looking at the study overall: According to an earlier analysis of 587 of the donors, about 180 million T cells yielded roughly 100 million unique TCR beta sequences and more than 250 Gb of sequence data. An early release covering roughly 600 HLA-typed donors comprised approximately 290 gigabases of sequencing data and around 85 million unique TCR sequences. Among the roughly 430 genotyped donors, around 81% belonged to the genetic ancestry cluster associated with self-reported Caucasian donors. The study aimed to test whether signatures of past pathogen exposure could be identified by cataloging public T cell receptors. Using immunosequencing, the study profiled T cell repertoires from 640 or so subjects and related those repertoires to cytomegalovirus serostatus. Besides the first cohort of under 700 subjects, a separate validation cohort made up of around 120 different subjects was used. To predict cytomegalovirus infection status, the study combined high-throughput TCR immunosequencing, statistical association of individual TCRs with disease status, and machine learning. In a later analysis, previously published TCR beta repertoires from hundreds of donors were re-analyzed and high-resolution HLA genotyping was added so that TCR occurrence patterns could be studied. Rather than drawing on any new phenotypic data, the later analysis identified candidate immune exposures from TCR beta sequences and the way those sequences occurred across donors. In an earlier analysis of roughly 600 of the donors, high-throughput TCR beta sequencing was used to judge whether each TCR beta V gene segment behaved as functional or pseudogenic. Donor age, sex, ethnicity and CMV serostatus were collected together with the repertoire data. In a later genetic analysis, genome-wide SNP genotypes for about three fifths of the 666 donors were used, and that subset was treated as a discovery cohort. All discovery cohort repertoires had been generated on a single sequencing platform. HLA typing included class I and class II loci at four-digit resolution. Typing coverage varied by locus: roughly 620-630 donors for A, B, C, DRB1 and DQB1; approximately 500 for DQA1; around 610 for DPA1; fewer than 480 for DPB1. Four or five DR-DQ haplotypes were handled as single units for association and clustering because linkage in the cohort was strong. Among 398 genotyped donors of the cohort, an average of around 240,000 unique TCR beta nucleotide sequences were sequenced per donor, about a sixth of them non-productive.

The investigation overall reported the following: The classifier was reported to diagnose cytomegalovirus status with high specificity and sensitivity in both the original cohort and the validation cohort. A group of highly shared sequence variants was considered likely to be a technical artifact of the sequencing pipeline. V-gene and J-gene trimming of TCR beta chains was associated with a missense DCLRE1C variant in a later genetic analysis, and the association was replicated in an independent cohort. In a later analysis, HLA-associated TCR beta chains were found to be more clonally expanded and to have lower generation probabilities than equally common non-associated chains. At a false discovery rate of 0.05, a later analysis linked around 15,000 TCR beta sequences to specific HLA alleles. About 17 rarely observed V segments, including chromosome 9 orphons, were excluded from the earlier analysis of several hundred of the donors because counts were too low. Most CMV-associated TCR beta chains appeared to be HLA-restricted in a later analysis, and the HLA associations seemed to be driven largely by CMV exposure. The authors suggested that the approach could potentially be extended to other disease states and immunological phenotypes. According to a later analysis, TCR association rates differed among HLA loci, with DRB1 alleles showing the most associated TCRs and HLA-C alleles showing the fewest. The study gave a list of 150 to 200 TCR beta chains associated with cytomegalovirus. Most TCR sequences were seen in very few donors, while some public TCRs were found in many individuals. A further reported finding was that TCR beta sequences accurately predicted the HLA-A and HLA-B alleles for most subjects in the first cohort. For the cohort, immune exposure information was limited to CMV serostatus. In a later genetic analysis, fewer N-insertions in productive TCRs were reported among donors in an Asian-associated ancestry cluster than the approximately 670-donor mean. In an earlier analysis of some 500 of the donors, most TCR beta V segments appeared in productive rearrangements about 87% or about 30% of the time, broadly matching IMGT annotations. Some IMGT-functional V segments, including TRBV6-2 and TRBV6-3, could not be distinguished by the 87-base-pair reads and were therefore excluded. Correlated functional status among segregating V segments might reflect linkage disequilibrium, but an unknown experimental factor could not be ruled out. In vitro tests confirmed that a few of the cytomegalovirus-associated TCR beta chains recognize cytomegalovirus antigens. Sequencing depth was assumed to be roughly uniform across donors in the presence/absence analyses, though that assumption may not hold. This cohort had only TCR beta chains sequenced, and the lack of alpha or paired-chain data limited which features could be detected. Strong co-occurrence of HLA alleles, especially DR and DQ, made assigning TCR associations to individual alleles difficult. Because HLA typing was missing for some donors at each locus, association tests included only the typed subset. According to a later analysis, parvovirus B19, influenza, CMV and Epstein-Barr virus appeared linked to several top co-occurrence clusters.

With regard to this clone: Which antigen it targets is not known. No qualities accompany the bases; no much larger clone lies one base away. Within the sample, other DNA sequences also encode this same CDR3.

Library prep was done by the immunoSEQ multiplex PCR assay. For the multiplex PCR, a mixture combining 60 forward primers for TCR Vbeta segments and 13 reverse primers for TCR Jbeta segments was used. The CDR3 region of rearranged TCR beta genes was amplified from genomic DNA by a multiplex PCR assay. The Illumina HiSeq System was used to sequence the amplified TCR beta libraries as 87-base-pair reads. Under the source paper's analysis protocol: A later analysis counted around 72 million unique TCR beta chains across the 640 or so repertoires, and around 12 million of these chains were shared by at least two donors. To remove PCR and sequencing errors, raw reads were error-corrected and collapsed into unique sequences using a nearest-neighbor algorithm that merged closely related sequences. CDR3 sequences were aligned to IMGT reference sequences to assign V, D and J gene segments. For a sequence to be retained, at least a six-nucleotide match to both a V gene segment and a J gene segment was required. A rearrangement was called productive if the CDR3 had no stop codons and remained in frame with V and J, and every other rearrangement was called non-productive. CDR3 was defined by IMGT convention, running from the second conserved V-encoded cysteine to the conserved J-encoded phenylalanine. In an earlier analysis of around 570 of the donors, sequences lacking an unambiguous match to a single V gene segment were excluded. In an earlier analysis of several hundred of the donors, V segments were called functional above 56.7% productive rearrangements and were called segregating when the between-donor standard deviation exceeded 5%. A statistical classification framework was developed to diagnose cytomegalovirus status using the catalog of TCR beta chain sequences. V and J gene assignment, in a later analysis, came from comparing TCR nucleotide sequences with IMGT/GENE-DB human TR gene sequences. A later analysis assigned CDR3 sequences and most-parsimonious VDJ recombination scenarios with the TCRdist pipeline. A later analysis defined each TCR beta chain by its CDR3 amino acid sequence plus V-gene family, and excluded reads lacking a unique V-gene family. In a later analysis, 450 to 600 highly shared, low-generation-probability nucleotide sequences were removed to address suspected cross-contamination and a sequencing artifact. For each public chain, a later analysis derived a clonal expansion index from normalized ranks of inferred template counts within each repertoire. In a later analysis, generation probabilities were computed using a VDJ recombination model fitted to out-of-frame rearrangements, and the results were checked against IGoR. In a later analysis, hypergeometric tests were used to score TCR-TCR, TCR-HLA and TCR-CMV co-occurrence, with a repertoire-size bias correction applied to TCR pairs. In a later analysis, false discovery rates were estimated by permuting HLA or CMV assignments 20 times. A later analysis grouped co-occurring TCRs with DBSCAN, adding TCRdist sequence similarity when clustering within HLA-allele-positive subsets. Co-occurrence clustering excluded repertoires with fewer than 30,000 or more than 120,000 public chains, plus five with anomalous nucleotide sharing. TCRdb stores this immuneACCESS table with in-frame sequences only. Part of the clones is absent; in the studies checked, under half of the shortfall reflects unresolved V genes, and no reason is known for the rest. Clone size and the V and J calls come from that table; the DNA yielded D and trimming. The sample table shows 100,000 to 150,000 clones, and 83% are seen once. The ten top clones hold 15% to 20% of the sample.

Counted from cysteine to phenylalanine, this CDR3 has 13 amino acids. CDR3 DNA only is kept here, 39 bases in frame from base 1. V was cut back by 0 bases and J by 4 bases, leaving a gap of 5 bases between them. CDR1 and CDR2 are read off the germline V gene as SGHDT and YYEEEE. The cohort comprised fewer than 700 healthy bone marrow donors. Cohort members were all nominally healthy when sampled, although unrecorded immune exposures were likely present. The donor tested CMV seropositive and was one of the 289 seropositive cohort members. Every donor gave a peripheral blood sample, and the peripheral blood mononuclear cells from that sample were used for TCR beta sequencing. The Qiagen DNeasy Blood Extraction Kit was used to extract genomic DNA from the blood cell samples.

The sequence came from a man aged 18 to 30 in good health and CMV-seropositive. The sequencing sample was made of PBMCs. This chain joins TRBV5-6 to TRBJ1-3, with the D gene not clear enough to name. The sequenced DNA: TGTGCCAGCAGCTTGGGACAAGGAAACACCATATATTTT. Its protein product is CASSLGQGNTIYF.